Presented here are 21 T cell receptor beta chains from one specimen sequenced in a study of blood T cell repertoires in COVID-19. Clones were read by immunoSEQ multiplex PCR, and TCRdb kept only the in-frame ones, dropping some. This table has roughly 42,000 clones, around 87% appearing once. Sequenced sample: peripheral blood. The source of these receptors is a man under 40 with active or convalescent COVID-19.

The V and J genes are TRBV5-1 and TRBJ1-1; 12 nucleotides agree with TRBD1. With V trimmed by 4 bases and J by 2 bases, 6 bases remained unmatched. The CDR3 is 16 residues long. Per the germline V gene, CDR1 is SGHRS and CDR2 is YFSETQ. In DNA form, the CDR3 reads TGCGCCAGCAGCGCGGGGGACAGGGGGCTTAACACTGAAGCTTTCTTT. As protein: CASSAGDRGLNTEAFF.

This chain links TRBV12-3 or TRBV12-4 with TRBJ1-2, with TRBD1 as a possible D gene (6 bases). Trimming cost V 5 bases and J 5 bases, with 12 bases left between them. The CDR3 covers 13 residues. CDR3 in amino acids: CASSPTGKYGYTF. CDR3 DNA: TGTGCCAGCAGTCCCACAGGGAAATATGGCTACACCTTC.

The chain is built from TRBV2 and TRBJ2-1; no firm D call. V shed 8 bases and J shed 0 bases, with 11 bases lying between them. CDR1 and CDR2 (germline): SNHLY, FYNNEI. This CDR3 region has 14 residues. In DNA, the CDR3 is TGTGCCAGCGAACTCTTCGGCTCCTACAATGAGCAGTTCTTC. Translated, it gives CASELFGSYNEQFF. The whole variable domain, filled in from reference TRBV2 and TRBJ2-1, reads EPEVTQTPSHQVTQMGQEVILRCVPISNHLYFYWYRQILGQKVEFLVSFYNNEISEKSEIFDDQFSVERPDGSNFTLKIRSTKLEDSAMYFCASELFGSYNEQFFGPGTRLTVL.

The chain employs TRBV19 and TRBJ1-2; D possibly corresponds to TRBD1 (5 bases). Trimming pared 5 bases from V and 4 bases from J, leaving 17 bases between. The germline V gene encodes CDR1 LNHDA and CDR2 SQIVND (reference sequence). This CDR3 is 15 amino acids long. The CDR3 sequence is CASSSTGQSLYGYTF. The DNA of the CDR3 is TGTGCCAGTAGTTCCACAGGACAAAGCCTCTATGGCTACACCTTC. The entire variable domain, with the rest obtained from reference TRBV19 and TRBJ1-2, is as follows: DGGITQSPKYLFRKEGQNVTLSCEQNLNHDAMYWYRQDPGQGLRLIYYSQIVNDFQKGDIAEGYSVSREKKESFPLTVTSAQKNPTAFYLCASSSTGQSLYGYTFGSGTRLTVV.

V and J are TRBV19 and TRBJ1-1, with D perhaps TRBD1 (6 bases). CDR1 and CDR2 (germline): LNHDA, SQIVND (reference sequence). This CDR3 is built from 18 residues. The V end was cut by 5 bases, the J end by 1 base, with 23 bases between. The CDR3 is CASSSLGARGHRNTEAFF. The CDR3 DNA is TGTGCCAGTAGTTCCCTTGGGGCCCGGGGACACAGGAACACTGAAGCTTTCTTT.

This clone appeared a single time. The gene calls are TRBV7-9 and TRBJ2-1; 14 bases line up with TRBD2. CDR3 length: 17 residues. The germline V gene has CDR1 SEHNR and CDR2 FQNEAQ (reference sequence). Trimming took 5 bases from V and 7 from J; bases not matched to a gene: 10. The CDR3: CASSVQTGTSGRNEQFF. The CDR3 region has the DNA TGTGCCAGCAGCGTACAGACCGGGACTAGCGGGAGAAATGAGCAGTTCTTC.

The chain is built from TRBV19 and TRBJ1-5; D is uncertain. The germline V gene has CDR1 LNHDA and CDR2 SQIVND (reference sequence). CDR3 length: 12 residues. Trimming took 3 bases from V and 6 from J, leaving 6 bases between them. This CDR3 reads CASSILFQPQHF. The CDR3 region has the DNA TGTGCCAGTAGTATCTTATTTCAGCCCCAGCATTTT.

The chain uses TRBV27 and TRBJ2-3, with 7 bases aligning to TRBD2. Germline V gene lookup returns CDR1 MNHEY and CDR2 SMNVEV (reference sequence). The V and J ends lost 2 bases and 4 bases, in that order; junction bases with no gene match: 15. The CDR3 loop spans 18 amino acids. This CDR3 is CASSLRRYGGSLADTQYF. The CDR3 DNA follows: TGTGCCAGCAGTTTACGCCGGTATGGCGGGAGTCTGGCAGATACGCAGTATTTT.

The V call is TRBV5-8, the J call TRBJ2-1; 7 nucleotides line up with TRBD2. Per germline, CDR1 SGHTS and CDR2 YDEGEE. Losses at the gene ends were 1 base for V and 4 bases for J; bases not matched to a gene: 5. The CDR3 loop spans 15 amino acids. The chain's CDR3 is CASSLSSGRYNEQFF. CDR3 coding DNA: TGTGCCAGCAGCTTGTCTAGCGGACGATACAATGAGCAGTTCTTC.

The table lists this clone with a few counts. J is TRBJ2-6 and V is TRBV7-2; TRBD1 matches 11 bases. Germline loops: CDR1 SGHTA, CDR2 FQGNSA. The junction had 5 bases not matched to a gene; V was cut back by 4 bases and J by 0 bases. This CDR3 contains 18 residues. The CDR3 DNA sequence: TGTGCCAGCAGCTCCGGACAGGGGGCTTTCTCTGGGGCCAACGTCCTGACTTTC. This sequence encodes CASSSGQGAFSGANVLTF. Together with reference TRBV7-2 and TRBJ2-6, the CDR3 gives the full variable domain: GAGVSQSPSNKVTEKGKDVELRCDPISGHTALYWYRQSLGQGLEFLIYFQGNSAPDKSGLPSDRFSAERTGGSVSTLTIQRTQQEDSAVYLCASSSGQGAFSGANVLTFGAGSRLTVL.

The chain uses TRBV9 and TRBJ2-1; TRBD2 matches 9 bases. CDR3 length: 18 amino acids. J gave up 3 bases and V 2 bases, and 12 bases lay outside the gene matches. Germline lookup yields CDR1 SGDLS and CDR2 YYNGEE. CDR3 residues: CASSVAPIIAGDYNEQFF. CDR3 nucleotide sequence: TGTGCCAGCAGCGTGGCTCCTATTATAGCGGGGGACTACAATGAGCAGTTCTTC.

The V call is TRBV5-6, the J call TRBJ1-2; D is possibly TRBD1 (6 bases). With 4 bases removed from V and 4 bases from J, the gap between germline ends came to 11 bases. CDR3 length: 13 amino acids. Germline lookup yields CDR1 SGHDT and CDR2 YYEEEE. The CDR3 DNA reads as TGTGCCAGCAGCCCTCGGGGGGCCTATGGCTACACCTTC. Translating gives CASSPRGAYGYTF.

The chain carries TRBV7-3 and TRBJ2-7, with 7 bases matching TRBD1. The V gene's germline CDR1 is SGHTA and CDR2 FQGTGA. The junction had 2 bases not matched to a gene; V was cut back by 1 base and J by 5 bases. This CDR3 contains 13 residues. The DNA for the CDR3 is TGTGCCAGCAGCTTAAGACAGGGCAACGAGCAGTACTTC. It specifies CASSLRQGNEQYF.

The rearrangement joins TRBV24-1 to TRBJ2-3; 8 nucleotides line up with TRBD1. Germline V gives CDR1 KGHDR, CDR2 SFDVKD. The CDR3 extends over 17 amino acids. V was clipped by 3 bases and J by 2 bases; unmatched bases: 9. The CDR3 region is CATSDPTRGLSTDTQYF. Written as DNA, the CDR3 is TGTGCCACCAGTGATCCTACCAGGGGGCTCTCCACAGATACGCAGTATTTT.

This sequence joins TRBV7-9 and TRBJ2-3; 9 bases line up with TRBD2. CDR1 and CDR2 from the germline V gene are SEHNR and FQNEAQ (reference sequence). The CDR3 sequence is 15 residues long. Germline trimming cut 0 bases from V and 6 bases from J; bases unmatched to any gene: 4. CDR3 DNA: TGTGCCAGCAGCTTAGCTAGCGGGAGAACTGATACGCAGTATTTT. Encoded protein: CASSLASGRTDTQYF.

The chain uses TRBV30 and TRBJ2-1, with TRBD1 identical over 7 bases. The CDR3 extends over 15 amino acids. From germline, CDR1 is GTSNPN and CDR2 SVGIG (reference sequence). V shed 0 bases and J 7 bases; nucleotides not matched to a gene: 9. DNA for the CDR3: TGTGCCTGGAGTGTGGGTCGCAGGGGGTTGAATGAGCAGTTCTTC. Protein: CAWSVGRRGLNEQFF.

This chain joins TRBV5-1 and TRBJ1-1, with a possible D match to TRBD1 (6 bases). This CDR3 spans 16 amino acids. V shed 0 bases and J shed 0 bases, with 12 bases lying between them. Germline V CDR1 and CDR2: SGHRS, YFSETQ. The CDR3 DNA reads as TGCGCCAGCAGCTTGGTAGGGGGAAGAATGAACACTGAAGCTTTCTTT. Encoded protein: CASSLVGGRMNTEAFF.

The chain combines TRBV29-1 with TRBJ2-5, with TRBD2 matching 12 bases. CDR1 and CDR2 (germline): SQVTM, ANQGSEA. The V and J ends lost 7 bases and 3 bases, in that order; junction bases with no gene match: 3. The CDR3 is 13 amino acids. The CDR3 DNA is TGCAGCGCTAGGACTAGCGGGAAAGAGACCCAGTACTTC. Protein sequence: CSARTSGKETQYF.

The chain employs TRBV7-9 and TRBJ2-7; 8 bases are a match to TRBD1. Losses at the gene ends were 5 bases for V and 2 bases for J; bases not matched to a gene: 5. Germline CDR1 and CDR2: SEHNR and FQNEAQ (reference sequence). This CDR3 region has 14 residues. DNA of the CDR3: TGTGCCAGCAGCATGCAGGGGGCCACCTACGAGCAGTACTTC. This sequence encodes CASSMQGATYEQYF.

As regards this clone: At one of its ends the junction is not consistent with the germline gene, which may arise from a read error. V gene TRBV28 combines with J gene TRBJ2-5, with TRBD2 matching over 8 bases. CDR1 and CDR2 (germline): MDHEN, SYDVKM. CDR3 length equals 11 residues. Here the CDR3 DNA reads TGTGCCAGCAGTTTCGGGAGGGACATCGACTTC. Its protein product is CASSFGRDIDF.

This chain links TRBV3-1 (or the pseudogene TRBV3-2) with TRBJ1-2; the D gene is possibly TRBD1 (5 bases). Germline V lookup: CDR1 LGHDT, CDR2 YNNKEL (reference sequence). The CDR3 extends over 15 amino acids. The V end lost 3 bases, the J end lost 1 base, and 12 bases lay between the germline ends. CDR3 sequence: CASSHGHSSNYGYTF. In nucleotides, the CDR3 is TGTGCCAGCAGCCATGGACACTCGAGTAACTATGGCTACACCTTC.